This T cell receptor beta chain was obtained from a study of Graves' ophthalmopathy and Graves' hyperthyroidism. Amplified material comprised TCR beta CDR3 regions derived from RNA transcripts. First-round RT-PCR with HTBI primers preceded a second-round multiplex PCR. Using its own MiXCR run on the multiplex PCR reads, TCRdb lists one record per CDR3 protein. The top ten hold 2.5% to 3.5% of the sample, which has more than 550,000 distinct CDR3 sequences, under 50% seen once. This CDR3 comprises 14 residues. V was clipped by 3 bases and J by 12 bases, with 19 bases between them. Germline CDR1 reads KGHDR; CDR2 reads SFDVKD.

The specimen sequenced was peripheral blood. This chain uses TRBV24-1 with TRBJ1-1, with unresolved D. The receptor's source is an adult man with Graves' ophthalmopathy. The CDR3 sequence: CATSDDAGAGRTFF. DNA for the CDR3: TGTGCCACCAGTGATGATGCGGGCGCTGGTAGAACTTTCTTT.